Listed here are 16 T cell receptor beta chains from one sample, sequenced in a study of technical replicates of blood from a handful of donors. This table comes from immunoSEQ multiplex PCR, and its TCRdb copy is limited to in-frame clones, with some not included. Among around 98,000 clones listed, nearly 97% were seen once. The sequenced material came from T cells isolated from PBMCs. The receptors originated from a human donor in good health.

This chain joins TRBV27 and TRBJ2-3; 10 positions match TRBD1. Germline assignment: CDR1 MNHEY and CDR2 SMNVEV (reference sequence). The J segment lost 1 base and the V segment lost 1 base, leaving 5 bases of the junction unmatched. The CDR3 is 17 amino acids. The CDR3 region is CASSLFVGTGGTDTQYF. DNA of the CDR3: TGTGCCAGCAGTTTATTTGTTGGGACAGGGGGCACAGATACGCAGTATTTT.

The chain couples TRBV6-1 to TRBJ2-7; D is undetermined. Germline V lookup: CDR1 MNHNS, CDR2 SASEGT. Trimming took 2 bases from V and 2 from J, leaving 4 bases between them. The CDR3 loop spans 12 amino acids. This CDR3 reads CASSEWPYEQYF. DNA for the CDR3: TGTGCCAGCAGTGAATGGCCCTACGAGCAGTACTTC.

Details on this clone: The junction departs from the called germline gene at one end, perhaps through a read error. The genes are TRBV10-3 and TRBJ1-3; 9 bases match TRBD1. Germline assignment: CDR1 ENHRY and CDR2 SYGVKD. The CDR3 totals 14 residues. The CDR3 DNA sequence: TGTGCCACCAGTCCCGGGACAGGGAGGCACACCATATATTTT. Its protein product is CATSPGTGRHTIYF.

V and J are TRBV15 and TRBJ2-3; the match to TRBD1 covers 9 bases. The CDR3 is made up of 15 amino acids. V lost 0 bases, J lost 15 bases, and 13 bases stayed unmatched. In germline, CDR1 is LNHNV, CDR2 YYDKDF (reference sequence). The CDR3 loop reads CATSRDRVLDRGLYF. The CDR3 bases are TGTGCCACCAGCAGAGATCGAGTATTGGACAGGGGACTTTATTTT. The full variable domain, with the rest looked up from reference TRBV15 and TRBJ2-3, is DAMVIQNPRYQVTQFGKPVTLSCSQTLNHNVMYWYQQKSSQAPKLLFHYYDKDFNNEADTPDNFQSRRPNTSFCFLDIRSPGLGDTAMYLCATSRDRVLDRGLYFGPGTRLTVL.

The CDR3 here is CASSLVPGRDTEAFF. In DNA form, the CDR3 reads TGTGCCAGCAGCTTAGTGCCAGGGAGGGACACTGAAGCTTTCTTT. V and J are TRBV7-9 and TRBJ1-1; perhaps TRBD1 as D (5 bases). Trimming cost V 1 base and J 3 bases, with 12 bases left between them. Germline CDR1 SEHNR, CDR2 FQNEAQ (reference sequence). This CDR3 region has 15 residues.

V is TRBV7-9 and J is TRBJ2-1, with 8 nucleotides matching TRBD2. CDR3 length: 16 residues. Losses at the gene ends were 3 bases for V and 8 bases for J; bases not matched to a gene: 12. In germline, CDR1 is SEHNR, CDR2 FQNEAQ (reference sequence). The CDR3: CASSFTGTRVYDEQFF. CDR3 nucleotides: TGTGCCAGCAGCTTTACCGGGACTAGAGTTTACGATGAGCAGTTCTTC.

The chain uses TRBV9 and TRBJ1-1; D remains unclear. V dropped 2 bases and J dropped 6 bases, with 14 bases sitting between them. CDR3 size: 14 residues. Germline values: CDR1 SGDLS, CDR2 YYNGEE. CDR3 nucleotides: TGTGCCAGCAGCGTCGTAGTAGGGAGCGCTGAAGCTTTCTTT. Encoded protein: CASSVVVGSAEAFF.

The chain combines TRBV28 with TRBJ2-7; no definite D call. Trimming took off 2 bases at V and 2 bases at J, with 10 bases between the two ends. CDR3 length: 14 amino acids. The germline gives CDR1 MDHEN, CDR2 SYDVKM. The DNA of the CDR3 is TGTGCCAGCAGTTTAACCCCTCAGGCCTACGAGCAGTACTTC. Residues: CASSLTPQAYEQYF.

The chain recombines TRBV5-1 with TRBJ1-1; D is uncertain. The CDR3 contains 13 residues. Germline values: CDR1 SGHRS, CDR2 YFSETQ. Trimming took off 0 bases at V and 5 bases at J, with 8 bases between the two ends. CDR3 loop: CASSLELETEAFF. In DNA, the CDR3 is TGCGCCAGCAGCTTGGAATTGGAGACTGAAGCTTTCTTT.

The chain couples TRBV7-6 to TRBJ2-1; D perhaps matches TRBD2 (5 bases). The ends were cut back, 5 bases at V and 8 bases at J, with 13 bases in the middle. Germline V gives CDR1 SGHVS, CDR2 FNYEAQ. The CDR3 extends over 13 amino acids. CDR3 DNA sequence: TGTGCCAGCAGCGATCCCCTCGGGGATGAGCAGTTCTTC. Translating it yields CASSDPLGDEQFF.

The rearrangement uses TRBV9 and TRBJ1-6; D remains ambiguous. Per the germline V gene, CDR1 is SGDLS and CDR2 is YYNGEE. CDR3 length equals 15 residues. V lost 0 bases and J lost 0, with 4 bases in between. CDR3 region: CASSVDSSYNSPLHF. DNA for the CDR3: TGTGCCAGCAGCGTAGACAGCTCCTATAATTCACCCCTCCACTTT.

This rearrangement joins TRBV11-2 to TRBJ1-2; D is unclear. Germline V gene sequence: CDR1 SGHAT, CDR2 FQNNGV. This CDR3 contains 15 residues. The V end was cut by 9 bases, the J end by 0 bases, with 17 bases between. CDR3 in DNA: TGTGCCAGGACCCTTCTTGACACGACTAACTATGGCTACACCTTC. Amino acids: CARTLLDTTNYGYTF.

The V and J genes are TRBV5-1 and TRBJ2-5; D possibly corresponds to TRBD1 (6 bases). Trimming stripped 0 bases from V and 0 bases from J, with 15 bases between. This CDR3 spans 17 amino acids. The germline V gene has CDR1 SGHRS and CDR2 YFSETQ. CDR3 residues: CASSLGAGQWYQETQYF. The DNA for the CDR3 is TGCGCCAGCAGCTTGGGAGCCGGACAGTGGTACCAAGAGACCCAGTACTTC.

The J gene is TRBJ2-1, the V gene TRBV9; 8 bases agree with TRBD2. The germline V gene has CDR1 SGDLS and CDR2 YYNGEE. CDR3 length equals 13 residues. Unmatched junction bases numbered 2, after V lost 3 bases and J lost 6 bases. This chain's CDR3 is CASSGGTSNEQFF. CDR3 sequence (DNA): TGTGCCAGCAGCGGCGGGACTAGCAATGAGCAGTTCTTC.

V and J are TRBV9 and TRBJ1-1; D might be TRBD1 (5 bases). V was trimmed by 0 bases and J by 5 bases, leaving 11 bases between them. This CDR3 has 14 amino acids. Germline V gene data show CDR1 as SGDLS and CDR2 as YYNGEE. DNA for the CDR3: TGTGCCAGCAGCGTAGGGGCAGGGAGGACTGAAGCTTTCTTT. Protein sequence: CASSVGAGRTEAFF.

The V and J genes are TRBV11-3 and TRBJ2-2; tentative D call: TRBD1 (6 bases). Germline V gene sequence: CDR1 SGHNT, CDR2 YENEEA. Trimming stripped 5 bases from V and 0 bases from J, with 16 bases between. The CDR3 has 17 amino acids. CDR3 amino acids: CASSAPQGSANTGELFF. The CDR3 DNA is TGTGCCAGCAGCGCGCCCCAGGGGTCGGCGAACACCGGGGAGCTGTTTTTT.